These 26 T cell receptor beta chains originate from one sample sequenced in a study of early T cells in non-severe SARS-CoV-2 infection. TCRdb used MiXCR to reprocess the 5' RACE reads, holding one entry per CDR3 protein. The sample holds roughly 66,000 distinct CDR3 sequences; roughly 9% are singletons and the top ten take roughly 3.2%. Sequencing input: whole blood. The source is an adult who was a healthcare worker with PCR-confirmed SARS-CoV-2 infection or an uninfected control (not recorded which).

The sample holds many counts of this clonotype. DNA of the CDR3: TGTGCCAGCAGCCAACAGAATCAGCCCCAGCATTTT. Translating it yields CASSQQNQPQHF. The J gene is TRBJ1-5, the V gene TRBV3-1; no clear D gene. This CDR3 has 12 amino acids. Germline loops: CDR1 LGHDT, CDR2 YNNKEL (reference sequence). The germline V and J ends were trimmed by 2 bases and 4 bases, with 3 bases remaining between them. Complete variable domain (other parts from reference TRBV3-1 and TRBJ1-5): DTAVSQTPKYLVTQMGNDKSIKCEQNLGHDTMYWYKQDSKKFLKIMFSYNNKELIINETVPNRFSPKSPDKAHLNLHINSLELGDSAVYFCASSQQNQPQHFGDGTRLSIL.

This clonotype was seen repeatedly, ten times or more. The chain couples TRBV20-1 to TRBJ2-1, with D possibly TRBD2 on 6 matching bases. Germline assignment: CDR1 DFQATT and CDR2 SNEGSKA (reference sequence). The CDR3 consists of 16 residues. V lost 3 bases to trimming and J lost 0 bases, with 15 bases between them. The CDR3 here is CSASISAGSSYNEQFF. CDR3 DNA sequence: TGCAGTGCTAGCATTAGCGCGGGGAGCTCCTACAATGAGCAGTTCTTC.

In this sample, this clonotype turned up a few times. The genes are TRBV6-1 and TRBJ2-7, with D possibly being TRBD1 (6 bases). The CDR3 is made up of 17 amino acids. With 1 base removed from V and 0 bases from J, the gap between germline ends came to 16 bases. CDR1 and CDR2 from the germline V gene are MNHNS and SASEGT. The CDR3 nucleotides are TGTGCCAGCAGTGAAGTGGCGCGAGACAGGAGCTCCTACGAGCAGTACTTC. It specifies CASSEVARDRSSYEQYF.

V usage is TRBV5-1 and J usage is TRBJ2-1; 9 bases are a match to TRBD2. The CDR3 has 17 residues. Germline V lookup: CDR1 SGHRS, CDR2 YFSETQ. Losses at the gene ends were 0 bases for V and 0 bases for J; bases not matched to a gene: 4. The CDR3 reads CASSLAGSGSSYNEQFF. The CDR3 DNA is TGCGCCAGCAGCTTGGCAGGTAGCGGGAGCTCCTACAATGAGCAGTTCTTC.

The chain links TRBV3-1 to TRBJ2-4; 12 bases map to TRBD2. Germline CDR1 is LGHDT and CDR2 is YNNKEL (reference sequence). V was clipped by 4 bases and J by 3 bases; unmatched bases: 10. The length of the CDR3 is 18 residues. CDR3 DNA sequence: TGTGCCAGCAGCCCCCAGTACGGACTAGCGGGGTTCAAAAACATTCAGTACTTC. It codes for CASSPQYGLAGFKNIQYF. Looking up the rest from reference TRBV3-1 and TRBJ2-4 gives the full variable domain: DTAVSQTPKYLVTQMGNDKSIKCEQNLGHDTMYWYKQDSKKFLKIMFSYNNKELIINETVPNRFSPKSPDKAHLNLHINSLELGDSAVYFCASSPQYGLAGFKNIQYFGAGTRLSVL.

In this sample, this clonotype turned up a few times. CDR3 DNA: TGCGCCAGCAGCTTTAGCGGGAGCTACAATGAGCAGTTCTTC. Its translation is CASSFSGSYNEQFF. V gene TRBV5-1 combines with J gene TRBJ2-1; TRBD2 matches 9 bases. The CDR3 extends over 14 amino acids. The V gene's germline CDR1 is SGHRS and CDR2 YFSETQ. V shed 2 bases, J shed 3 bases, and the junction held 0 bases outside the gene matches.

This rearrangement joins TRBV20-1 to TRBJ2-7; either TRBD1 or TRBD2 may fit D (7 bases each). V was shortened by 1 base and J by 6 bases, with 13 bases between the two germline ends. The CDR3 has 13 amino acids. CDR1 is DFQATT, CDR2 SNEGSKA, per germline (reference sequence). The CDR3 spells CSARVFRGGEQYF. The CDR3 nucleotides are TGCAGTGCTAGAGTCTTCAGGGGGGGCGAGCAGTACTTC.

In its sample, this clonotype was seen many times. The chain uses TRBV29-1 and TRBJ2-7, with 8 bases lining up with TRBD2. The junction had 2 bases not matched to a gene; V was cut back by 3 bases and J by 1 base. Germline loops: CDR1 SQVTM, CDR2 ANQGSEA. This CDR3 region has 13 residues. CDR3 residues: CSVDSGGSYEQYF. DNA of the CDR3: TGCAGCGTTGATTCGGGAGGGTCCTACGAGCAGTACTTC.

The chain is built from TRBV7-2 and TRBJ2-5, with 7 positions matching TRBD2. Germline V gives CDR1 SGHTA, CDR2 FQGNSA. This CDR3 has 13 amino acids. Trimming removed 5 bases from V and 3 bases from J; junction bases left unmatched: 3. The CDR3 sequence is CASSGAGKETQYF. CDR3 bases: TGTGCCAGCAGCGGAGCGGGGAAAGAGACCCAGTACTTC. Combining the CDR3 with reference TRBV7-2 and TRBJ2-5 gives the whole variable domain GAGVSQSPSNKVTEKGKDVELRCDPISGHTALYWYRQSLGQGLEFLIYFQGNSAPDKSGLPSDRFSAERTGGSVSTLTIQRTQQEDSAVYLCASSGAGKETQYFGPGTRLLVL.

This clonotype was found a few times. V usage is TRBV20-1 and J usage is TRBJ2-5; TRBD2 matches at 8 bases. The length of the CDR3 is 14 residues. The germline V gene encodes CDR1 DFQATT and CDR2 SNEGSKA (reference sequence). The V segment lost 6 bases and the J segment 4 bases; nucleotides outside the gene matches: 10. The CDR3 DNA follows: TGCAGTGCCCTCCTCTACCGGGGGGGAGAGACCCAGTACTTC. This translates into CSALLYRGGETQYF.

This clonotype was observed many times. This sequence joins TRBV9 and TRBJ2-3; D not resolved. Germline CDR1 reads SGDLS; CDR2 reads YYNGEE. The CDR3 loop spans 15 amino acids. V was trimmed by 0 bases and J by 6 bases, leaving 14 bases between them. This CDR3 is CASSVDVRSFDTQYF. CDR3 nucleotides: TGTGCCAGCAGCGTAGACGTCAGGTCCTTCGATACGCAGTATTTT. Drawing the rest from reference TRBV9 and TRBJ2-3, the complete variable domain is DSGVTQTPKHLITATGQRVTLRCSPRSGDLSVYWYQQSLDQGLQFLIQYYNGEERAKGNILERFSAQQFPDLHSELNLSSLELGDSALYFCASSVDVRSFDTQYFGPGTRLTVL.

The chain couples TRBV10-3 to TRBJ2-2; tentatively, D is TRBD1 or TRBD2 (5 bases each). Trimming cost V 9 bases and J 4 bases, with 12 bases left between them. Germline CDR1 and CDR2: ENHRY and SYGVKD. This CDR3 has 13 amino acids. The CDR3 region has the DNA TGTGCCATTCAGGCCGGGACCACCGGGGAGCTGTTTTTT. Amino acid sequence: CAIQAGTTGELFF.

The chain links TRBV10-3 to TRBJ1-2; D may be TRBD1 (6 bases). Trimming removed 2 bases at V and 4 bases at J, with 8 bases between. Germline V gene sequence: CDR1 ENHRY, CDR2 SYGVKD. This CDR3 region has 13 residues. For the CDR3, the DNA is TGTGCCATCAGTGAGGGACAGAGCTATGGCTACACCTTC. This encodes CAISEGQSYGYTF.

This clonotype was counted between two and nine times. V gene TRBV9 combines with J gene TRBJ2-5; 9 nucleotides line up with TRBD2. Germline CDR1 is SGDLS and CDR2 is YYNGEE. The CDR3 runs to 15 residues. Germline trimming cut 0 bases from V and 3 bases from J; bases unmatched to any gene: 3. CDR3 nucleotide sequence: TGTGCCAGCAGCGTAGGAGCTAGCGGGAAAGAGACCCAGTACTTC. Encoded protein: CASSVGASGKETQYF.

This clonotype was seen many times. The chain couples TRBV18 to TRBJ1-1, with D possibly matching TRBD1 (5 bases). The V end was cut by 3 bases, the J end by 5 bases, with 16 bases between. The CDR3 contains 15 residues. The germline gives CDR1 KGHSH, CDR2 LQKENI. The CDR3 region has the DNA TGTGCCAGCTCACCCTACTCCTCAGGGAGGACTGAAGCTTTCTTT. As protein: CASSPYSSGRTEAFF.

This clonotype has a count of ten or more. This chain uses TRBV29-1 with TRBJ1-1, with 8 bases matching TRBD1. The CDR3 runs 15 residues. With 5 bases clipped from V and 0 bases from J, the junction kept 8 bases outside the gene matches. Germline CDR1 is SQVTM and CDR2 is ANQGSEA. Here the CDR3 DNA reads TGCAGCGTTACGCCGACAGGGGTCGTGAACACTGAAGCTTTCTTT. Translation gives CSVTPTGVVNTEAFF. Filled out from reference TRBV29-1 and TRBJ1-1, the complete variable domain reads SAVISQKPSRDICQRGTSLTIQCQVDSQVTMMFWYRQQPGQSLTLIATANQGSEATYESGFVIDKFPISRPNLTFSTLTVSNMSPEDSSIYLCSVTPTGVVNTEAFFGQGTRLTVV.

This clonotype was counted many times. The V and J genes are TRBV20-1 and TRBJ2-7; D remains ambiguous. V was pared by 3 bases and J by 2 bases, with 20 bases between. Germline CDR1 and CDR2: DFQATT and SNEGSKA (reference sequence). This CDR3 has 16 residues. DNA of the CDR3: TGCAGTGCTAGGCCCCATGGCACCCGACCGCCCTACGAGCAGTACTTC. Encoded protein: CSARPHGTRPPYEQYF.

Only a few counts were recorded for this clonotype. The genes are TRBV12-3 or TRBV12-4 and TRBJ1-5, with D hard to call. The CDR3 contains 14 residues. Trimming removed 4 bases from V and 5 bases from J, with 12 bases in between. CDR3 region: CASSSVQYDQPQHF. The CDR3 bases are TGTGCCAGCAGTTCGGTACAGTACGATCAGCCCCAGCATTTT.

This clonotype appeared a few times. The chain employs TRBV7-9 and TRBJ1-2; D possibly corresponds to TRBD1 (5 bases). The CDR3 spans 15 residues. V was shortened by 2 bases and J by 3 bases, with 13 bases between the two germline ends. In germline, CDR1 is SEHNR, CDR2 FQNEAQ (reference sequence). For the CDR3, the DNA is TGTGCCAGCAGCTTAATTTGGGGCGCGGACTATGGCTACACCTTC. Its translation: CASSLIWGADYGYTF. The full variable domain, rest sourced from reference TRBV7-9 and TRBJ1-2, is DTGVSQNPRHKITKRGQNVTFRCDPISEHNRLYWYRQTLGQGPEFLTYFQNEAQLEKSRLLSDRFSAERPKGSFSTLEIQRTEQGDSAMYLCASSLIWGADYGYTFGSGTRLTVV.

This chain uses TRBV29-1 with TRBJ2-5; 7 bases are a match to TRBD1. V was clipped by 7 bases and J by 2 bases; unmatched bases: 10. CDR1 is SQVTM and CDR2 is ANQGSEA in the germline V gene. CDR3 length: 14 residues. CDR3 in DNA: TGCAGCGCAGATACCGGGACAGAACAAGAGACCCAGTACTTC. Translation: CSADTGTEQETQYF.

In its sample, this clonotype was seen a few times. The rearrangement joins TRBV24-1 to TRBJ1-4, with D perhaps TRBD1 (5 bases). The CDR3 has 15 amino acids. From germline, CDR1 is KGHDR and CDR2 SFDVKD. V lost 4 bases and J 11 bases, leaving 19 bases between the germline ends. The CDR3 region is CATSEAGTDFAKLFF. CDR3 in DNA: TGTGCCACCAGTGAGGCCGGGACGGACTTCGCCAAACTGTTTTTT.

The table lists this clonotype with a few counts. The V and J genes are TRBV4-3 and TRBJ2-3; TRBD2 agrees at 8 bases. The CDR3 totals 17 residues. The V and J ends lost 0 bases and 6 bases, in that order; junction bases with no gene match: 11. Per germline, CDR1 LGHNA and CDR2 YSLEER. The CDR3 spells CASSQDFSGLVLDTQYF. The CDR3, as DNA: TGCGCCAGCAGCCAAGATTTTTCGGGACTAGTCCTGGATACGCAGTATTTT.

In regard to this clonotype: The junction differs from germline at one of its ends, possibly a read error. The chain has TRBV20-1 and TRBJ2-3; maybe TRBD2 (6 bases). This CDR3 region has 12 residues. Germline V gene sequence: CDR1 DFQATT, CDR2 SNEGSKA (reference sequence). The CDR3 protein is CVGRMSTDTQYF. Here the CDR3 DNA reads TGTGTGGGGAGGATGAGCACAGATACGCAGTATTTT.

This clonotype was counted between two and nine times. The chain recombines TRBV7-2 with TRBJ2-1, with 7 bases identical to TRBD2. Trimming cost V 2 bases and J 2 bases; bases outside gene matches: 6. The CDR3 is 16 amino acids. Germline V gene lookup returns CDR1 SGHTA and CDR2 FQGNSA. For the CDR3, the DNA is TGTGCCAGCAGCTTACTGGGGGGGGATCCCTACAATGAGCAGTTCTTC. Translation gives CASSLLGGDPYNEQFF.

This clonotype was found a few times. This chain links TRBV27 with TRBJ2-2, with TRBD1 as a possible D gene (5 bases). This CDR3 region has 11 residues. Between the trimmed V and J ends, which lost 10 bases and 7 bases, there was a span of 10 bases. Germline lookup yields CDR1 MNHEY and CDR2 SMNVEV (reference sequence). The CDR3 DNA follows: TGTGCCACCAGGGTTTTCGGGGAGCTGTTTTTT. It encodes CATRVFGELFF.

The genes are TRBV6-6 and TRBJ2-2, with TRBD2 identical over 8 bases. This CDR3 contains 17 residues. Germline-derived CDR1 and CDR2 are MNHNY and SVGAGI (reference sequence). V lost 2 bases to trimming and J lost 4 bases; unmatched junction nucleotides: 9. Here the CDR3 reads CASSYRSGRRGTGELFF. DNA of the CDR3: TGTGCCAGCAGTTACAGGAGCGGGAGAAGGGGCACCGGGGAGCTGTTTTTT.